This T cell receptor (beta chain) was identified during a study of OX40 agonist ivuxolimab in advanced cancers. Looking at the study overall: Patients got intravenous ivuxolimab at 0.01 to 10 mg/kg every 2 weeks. General study findings and limits: In CD8+ T cells, expanded clones were on average more numerous than in CD4+. No determination was made of the antigen specificity of the expanded peripheral T cells.

Method: immunoSEQ multiplex PCR; TCRdb's copy keeps in-frame clones and lacks some. Of approximately 30,000 clones in the sample, around 81% are singletons; the top ten hold over 1.1%. This clone was seen just once. Its target is not known. Deletions cut 5 bases from V and 5 bases from J, with 10 bases between. Germline-derived CDR1 and CDR2 are LNHDA and SQIVND (reference sequence). This CDR3 contains 13 residues. V gene TRBV19 combines with J gene TRBJ1-5, with unresolved D. The sequences come from CD4+ or CD8+ T cells sorted from blood, collected in a trial of the OX40 agonist ivuxolimab. The sequence was collected from an adult with an advanced solid tumor such as melanoma, head and neck, liver or kidney cancer. CDR3 nucleotides: TGTGCCAGTAGTGGTGGGCCACATCAGCCCCAGCATTTT. Protein product: CASSGGPHQPQHF.